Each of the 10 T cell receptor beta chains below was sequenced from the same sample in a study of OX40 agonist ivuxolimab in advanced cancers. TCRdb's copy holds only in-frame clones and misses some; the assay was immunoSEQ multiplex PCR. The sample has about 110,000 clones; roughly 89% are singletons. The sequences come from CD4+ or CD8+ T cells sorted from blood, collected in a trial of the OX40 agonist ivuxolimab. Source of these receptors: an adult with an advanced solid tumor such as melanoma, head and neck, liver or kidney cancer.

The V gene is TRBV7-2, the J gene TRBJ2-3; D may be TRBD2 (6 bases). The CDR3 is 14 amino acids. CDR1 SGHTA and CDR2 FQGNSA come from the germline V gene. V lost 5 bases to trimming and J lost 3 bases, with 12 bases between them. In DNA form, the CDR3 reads TGTGCCAGCAGCGCCCTTCTAGCGACAGATACGCAGTATTTT. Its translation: CASSALLATDTQYF.

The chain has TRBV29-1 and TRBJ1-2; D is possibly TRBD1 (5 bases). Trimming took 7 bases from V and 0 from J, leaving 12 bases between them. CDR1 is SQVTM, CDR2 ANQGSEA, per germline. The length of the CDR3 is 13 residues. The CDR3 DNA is TGCAGCGCAGGGCAGGGCACTAACTATGGCTACACCTTC. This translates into CSAGQGTNYGYTF.

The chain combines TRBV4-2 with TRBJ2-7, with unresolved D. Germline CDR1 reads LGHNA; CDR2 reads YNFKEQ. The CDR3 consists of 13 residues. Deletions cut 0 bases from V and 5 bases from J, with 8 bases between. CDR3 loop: CASSQDYSHEQYF. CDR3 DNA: TGTGCCAGCAGCCAAGATTACAGTCACGAGCAGTACTTC.

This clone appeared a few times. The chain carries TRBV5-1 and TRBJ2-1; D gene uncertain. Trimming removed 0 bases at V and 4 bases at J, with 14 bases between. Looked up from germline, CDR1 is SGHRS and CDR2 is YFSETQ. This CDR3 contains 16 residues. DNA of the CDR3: TGCGCCAGCAGCTTGGAAGTCCTTCGGGCATACAATGAGCAGTTCTTC. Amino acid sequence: CASSLEVLRAYNEQFF.

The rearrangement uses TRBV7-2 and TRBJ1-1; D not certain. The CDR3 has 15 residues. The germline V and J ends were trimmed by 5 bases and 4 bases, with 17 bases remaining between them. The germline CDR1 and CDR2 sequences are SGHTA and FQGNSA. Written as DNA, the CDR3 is TGTGCCAGCAGCCAAGACATTGGGCGTATCACTGAAGCTTTCTTT. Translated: CASSQDIGRITEAFF. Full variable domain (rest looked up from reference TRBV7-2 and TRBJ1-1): GAGVSQSPSNKVTEKGKDVELRCDPISGHTALYWYRQSLGQGLEFLIYFQGNSAPDKSGLPSDRFSAERTGGSVSTLTIQRTQQEDSAVYLCASSQDIGRITEAFFGQGTRLTVV.

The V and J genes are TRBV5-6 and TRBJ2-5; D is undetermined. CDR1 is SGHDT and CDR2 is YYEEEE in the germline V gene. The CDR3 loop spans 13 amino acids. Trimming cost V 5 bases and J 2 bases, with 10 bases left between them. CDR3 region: CASSEVRQETQYF. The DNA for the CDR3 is TGTGCCAGCAGTGAAGTCAGACAAGAGACCCAGTACTTC.

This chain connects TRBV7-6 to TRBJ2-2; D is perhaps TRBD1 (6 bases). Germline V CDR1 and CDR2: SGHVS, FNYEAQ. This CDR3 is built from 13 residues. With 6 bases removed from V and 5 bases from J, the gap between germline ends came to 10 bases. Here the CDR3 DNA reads TGTGCCAGCAGGTACAGGGTAACCGGGGAGCTGTTTTTT. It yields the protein CASRYRVTGELFF. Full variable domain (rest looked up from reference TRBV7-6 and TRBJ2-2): GAGVSQSPRYKVTKRGQDVALRCDPISGHVSLYWYRQALGQGPEFLTYFNYEAQQDKSGLPNDRFSAERPEGSISTLTIQRTEQRDSAMYRCASRYRVTGELFFGEGSRLTVL.

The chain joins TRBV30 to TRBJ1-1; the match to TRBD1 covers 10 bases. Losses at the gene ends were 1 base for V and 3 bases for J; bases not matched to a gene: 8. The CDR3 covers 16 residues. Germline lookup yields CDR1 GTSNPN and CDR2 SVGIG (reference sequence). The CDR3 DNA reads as TGTGCCTGGAGTGCCCCGGGACAGGGGAGGGACACTGAAGCTTTCTTT. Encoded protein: CAWSAPGQGRDTEAFF.

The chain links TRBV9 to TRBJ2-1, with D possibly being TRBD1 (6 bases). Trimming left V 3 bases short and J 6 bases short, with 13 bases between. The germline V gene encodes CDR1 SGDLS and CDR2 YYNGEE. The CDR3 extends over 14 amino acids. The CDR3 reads CASSAQGSLNEQFF. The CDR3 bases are TGTGCCAGCAGCGCCCAGGGGTCCCTCAATGAGCAGTTCTTC.

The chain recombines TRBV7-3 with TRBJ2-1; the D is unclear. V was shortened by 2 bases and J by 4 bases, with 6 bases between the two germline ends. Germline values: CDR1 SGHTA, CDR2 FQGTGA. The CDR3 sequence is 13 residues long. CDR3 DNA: TGTGCCAGCAGCTTAGCGGTTTACAATGAGCAGTTCTTC. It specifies CASSLAVYNEQFF.